Below, 30 T cell receptor beta chains from the same sample are listed, as sequenced in a study of shared clonotypes between healthy human individuals. Naivety among CD8 cells was defined by CD45RO negativity and positive CCR7 selection, thereby excluding terminally differentiated effector memory CD45RA+ cells. The repertoire was sequenced with immunoSEQ multiplex PCR; TCRdb's copy has only in-frame clones and lacks some. The data contain about 1,900,000 clones, about 95% of them singletons. The sample consisted of naive CD8+ T cells sorted from blood. The receptors originated from a man aged 18 to 29 in good health.

The chain couples TRBV5-4 to TRBJ2-7; 9 bases line up with TRBD1. Germline loops: CDR1 SGHNT, CDR2 YYREEE (reference sequence). V lost 4 bases to trimming and J lost 5 bases; unmatched junction nucleotides: 10. CDR3 length equals 15 residues. The CDR3: CASSPGTGTLHEQYF. CDR3 bases: TGTGCCAGCAGCCCCGGGACAGGGACGTTACACGAGCAGTACTTC.

Only one count was recorded for this clone. The chain uses TRBV5-4 and TRBJ2-2; the D is unclear. In germline, CDR1 is SGHNT, CDR2 YYREEE (reference sequence). Trimming pared 4 bases from V and 0 bases from J, leaving 10 bases between. The CDR3 totals 15 residues. The CDR3 DNA sequence: TGTGCCAGCAGCAAAGAGTGGTCGAACACCGGGGAGCTGTTTTTT. Translating gives CASSKEWSNTGELFF.

CDR3 sequence reads: CASSQAGSGSYEQYF. The CDR3 nucleotides read TGTGCCAGCAGCCAAGCTGGTTCTGGATCCTACGAGCAGTACTTC. This chain connects TRBV4-2 to TRBJ2-7; D gene uncertain. CDR1 and CDR2 from the germline V gene are LGHNA and YNFKEQ. The V gene lost 1 base and the J gene lost 1 base, with 11 bases spanning the gap. The CDR3 is 15 amino acids.

This clone was detected only a few times. CDR3 amino acids: CASSQSASEVFISYNSPLHF. DNA of the CDR3: TGCGCCAGCAGCCAATCCGCCAGCGAGGTTTTCATCTCCTATAATTCACCCCTCCACTTT. The chain combines TRBV4-1 with TRBJ1-6; D is unclear. Germline values: CDR1 MGHRA, CDR2 YSYEKL. This CDR3 spans 20 amino acids. Trimming took off 2 bases at V and 0 bases at J, with 20 bases between the two ends.

The rearrangement links TRBV30 to TRBJ2-1; D remains ambiguous. Germline V gene lookup returns CDR1 GTSNPN and CDR2 SVGIG (reference sequence). V lost 1 base and J 10 bases, leaving 5 bases between the germline ends. There are 10 residues in the CDR3. CDR3 DNA: TGTGCCTGGAGTGGGGGAGAGCAGTTCTTC. It is translated as CAWSGGEQFF.

This sequence joins TRBV25-1 and TRBJ2-7; TRBD2 might be the D (5 bases). V gave up 5 bases and J gave up 5 bases, with 10 bases separating them. CDR1 MGHDK and CDR2 SYGVNS come from the germline V gene. CDR3 length: 12 amino acids. For the CDR3, the DNA is TGTGCCAGCAGTATGGTCGGGGACGAGCAGTACTTC. Protein sequence: CASSMVGDEQYF.

This clone was picked up a small number of times. The V call is TRBV7-2, the J call TRBJ2-7; tentatively, D is TRBD2 (6 bases). The CDR3 contains 15 residues. CDR1 is SGHTA, CDR2 FQGNSA, per germline. Between the trimmed V and J ends, which lost 1 base and 0 bases, there was a span of 10 bases. The CDR3 DNA reads TGTGCCAGCAGCTTAGTAGCGGACTACTCCTACGAGCAGTACTTC. Residues: CASSLVADYSYEQYF.

The chain carries TRBV27 and TRBJ2-1; TRBD1 might be the D (6 bases). Germline CDR1 reads MNHEY; CDR2 reads SMNVEV (reference sequence). The length of the CDR3 is 15 residues. V was shortened by 3 bases and J by 5 bases, with 14 bases between the two germline ends. The DNA for the CDR3 is TGTGCCAGCAGTTTGGTTCAGGGGACCCACAATGAGCAGTTCTTC. Translating gives CASSLVQGTHNEQFF.

The rearrangement links TRBV5-6 to TRBJ2-7; D unresolved. The germline gives CDR1 SGHDT, CDR2 YYEEEE. Trimming stripped 4 bases from V and 0 bases from J, with 11 bases between. This CDR3 contains 14 residues. The CDR3, as DNA: TGTGCCAGCAGCCTCGATGGCGGCTCCTACGAGCAGTACTTC. Encoded protein: CASSLDGGSYEQYF.

CDR3 nucleotide sequence: TGCGCCAGCAGTGAGGGTACGGTAAATCAGCCCCAGCATTTT. This translates into CASSEGTVNQPQHF. The genes are TRBV10-2 and TRBJ1-5; D uncertain. This CDR3 contains 14 residues. V dropped 2 bases and J dropped 4 bases, with 9 bases sitting between them. The V gene's germline CDR1 is WSHSY and CDR2 SAAADI.

V and J are TRBV10-3 and TRBJ2-1; D possibly corresponds to TRBD2 (6 bases). The V gene lost 10 bases and the J gene lost 8 bases, with 21 bases spanning the gap. The CDR3 length is 14 residues. The germline V gene has CDR1 ENHRY and CDR2 SYGVKD. CDR3 nucleotide sequence: TGTGCCACCACGGGCCGGGACTCGGTCGATGAGCAGTTCTTC. Its protein is CATTGRDSVDEQFF.

V is TRBV2 and J is TRBJ2-4, with D hard to call. Germline CDR1 is SNHLY and CDR2 is FYNNEI. CDR3 size: 13 residues. The V end was cut by 3 bases, the J end by 0 bases, with 3 bases between. DNA for the CDR3: TGTGCCAGCAGTGACCTAGCCAAAAACATTCAGTACTTC. It codes for CASSDLAKNIQYF.

This clone was recorded only once. The rearrangement links TRBV4-3 to TRBJ2-3, with no clear D. There are 14 residues in the CDR3. Trimming pared 0 bases from V and 6 bases from J, leaving 10 bases between. Germline assignment: CDR1 LGHNA and CDR2 YSLEER. CDR3 residues: CASSQDPYGDTQYF. CDR3 in DNA: TGCGCCAGCAGCCAAGACCCCTACGGGGATACGCAGTATTTT.

The chain links TRBV11-2 to TRBJ2-3, with 9 positions matching TRBD2. The junction had 4 bases not matched to a gene; V was cut back by 1 base and J by 5 bases. The CDR3 sequence is 15 residues long. The germline gives CDR1 SGHAT, CDR2 FQNNGV. DNA for the CDR3: TGTGCCAGCAGCTTAGGCGGGAGGGTTGTAGATACGCAGTATTTT. It codes for CASSLGGRVVDTQYF.

A remark on this clone: Different DNA sequences within this sample yield the same CDR3. The rearrangement links TRBV11-2 to TRBJ1-1, with D unclear. This CDR3 comprises 11 residues. Germline V gene sequence: CDR1 SGHAT, CDR2 FQNNGV. Trimming removed 2 bases from V and 7 bases from J, with 5 bases in between. The CDR3 is CASSLLGEAFF. CDR3 bases: TGTGCCAGCAGCTTACTCGGTGAAGCTTTCTTT.

J is TRBJ2-7 and V is TRBV5-1; 7 nucleotides line up with TRBD1. The CDR3 totals 15 residues. From germline, CDR1 is SGHRS and CDR2 YFSETQ. The trim removed 5 bases at V and 1 base at J, leaving 9 bases unmatched. In DNA, the CDR3 is TGCGCCAGCAGTTGGGACAGACATTCTTCCTACGAGCAGTACTTC. Translation gives CASSWDRHSSYEQYF.

The V gene is TRBV4-1, the J gene TRBJ1-5, with a tentative D call TRBD1 (6 bases). CDR3 length: 15 residues. V lost 0 bases to trimming and J lost 8 bases, with 14 bases between them. Germline V gene sequence: CDR1 MGHRA, CDR2 YSYEKL. CDR3 protein: CASSQERGQAEPQHF. As DNA, the CDR3 is TGCGCCAGCAGCCAAGAAAGGGGACAAGCAGAGCCCCAGCATTTT.

The rearrangement uses TRBV6-6 and TRBJ2-5; either TRBD1 or TRBD2 may fit D (5 bases each). Germline assignment: CDR1 MNHNY and CDR2 SVGAGI (reference sequence). The CDR3 is 13 amino acids. The V end lost 10 bases, the J end lost 2 bases, and 14 bases lay between the germline ends. CDR3 sequence reads: CANWDGSQETQYF. DNA for the CDR3: TGTGCCAACTGGGACGGAAGTCAAGAGACCCAGTACTTC.

This clone occurred once. Other DNA sequences within the sample encode an identical CDR3. The chain recombines TRBV13 with TRBJ2-3; no clear D gene. V lost 3 bases to trimming and J lost 2 bases, with 6 bases between them. Germline lookup yields CDR1 PRHDT and CDR2 FYEKMQ (reference sequence). The CDR3 runs to 13 residues. The CDR3 region has the DNA TGTGCCAGCAGCTTGGAATCCACAGATACGCAGTATTTT. Translation: CASSLESTDTQYF.

As regards this clone: Other DNA sequences in this specimen translate into the identical CDR3. This rearrangement joins TRBV5-4 to TRBJ2-6, with D unclear. This CDR3 region has 15 residues. Germline lookup yields CDR1 SGHNT and CDR2 YYREEE (reference sequence). Trimming cost V 0 bases and J 0 bases, with 4 bases left between them. The CDR3 spells CASSLEGSGANVLTF. The DNA of the CDR3 is TGTGCCAGCAGCTTGGAAGGCTCTGGGGCCAACGTCCTGACTTTC.

This chain joins TRBV27 and TRBJ2-7, with D perhaps matching TRBD1 (6 bases). The V gene's germline CDR1 is MNHEY and CDR2 SMNVEV (reference sequence). V was clipped by 6 bases and J by 7 bases, with 19 bases between them. CDR3 length equals 14 residues. CDR3 sequence (DNA): TGTGCCAGCAGAATAGGGGGAACTACTCGAGAGCAGTACTTC. Protein: CASRIGGTTREQYF.

As for this clone: Other DNA variants within this sample encode the same CDR3. The chain recombines TRBV9 with TRBJ1-6; 8 bases are a match to TRBD1. Germline V gives CDR1 SGDLS, CDR2 YYNGEE. The CDR3 is 15 residues long. Trimming at V came to 3 bases and at J to 4 bases, leaving 3 bases not matched to a gene. CDR3 bases: TGTGCCAGCAGCGAAACAGGGGGTTATAATTCACCCCTCCACTTT. Encoded protein: CASSETGGYNSPLHF.

The rearrangement links TRBV5-1 to TRBJ2-7; either TRBD1 or TRBD2 may supply D (5 bases each). V was shortened by 0 bases and J by 0 bases, with 10 bases between the two germline ends. CDR1 and CDR2 from the germline V gene are SGHRS and YFSETQ. The CDR3 has 15 residues. CDR3: CASSLGGYSSYEQYF. For the CDR3, the DNA is TGCGCCAGCAGCTTGGGGGGGTATTCCTCCTACGAGCAGTACTTC.

The V gene is TRBV5-6, the J gene TRBJ2-5, with 10 bases lining up with TRBD2. The V segment lost 4 bases and the J segment 5 bases; nucleotides outside the gene matches: 20. The CDR3 extends over 19 amino acids. Germline CDR1 reads SGHDT; CDR2 reads YYEEEE. CDR3 sequence (DNA): TGTGCCAGCAGCACAGGGACTAGCGCGAAAACATTTAGTGTGGAGACCCAGTACTTC. It codes for CASSTGTSAKTFSVETQYF. Looking up the rest from reference TRBV5-6 and TRBJ2-5 gives the full variable domain: DAGVTQSPTHLIKTRGQQVTLRCSPKSGHDTVSWYQQALGQGPQFIFQYYEEEERQRGNFPDRFSGHQFPNYSSELNVNALLLGDSALYLCASSTGTSAKTFSVETQYFGPGTRLLVL.

The chain uses TRBV29-1 and TRBJ1-2; D perhaps matches TRBD1 (6 bases). Germline assignment: CDR1 SQVTM and CDR2 ANQGSEA. The CDR3 has 15 amino acids. V was pared by 3 bases and J by 7 bases, with 21 bases between. The CDR3 DNA reads as TGCAGCGTTGAGTCCGGTTGGGGGCAATTTGGTGGCTACACCTTC. It codes for CSVESGWGQFGGYTF.

This chain joins TRBV18 and TRBJ1-1, with D possibly TRBD1 on 5 matching bases. This CDR3 region has 13 residues. Germline values: CDR1 KGHSH, CDR2 LQKENI. Trimming took off 5 bases at V and 2 bases at J, with 9 bases between the two ends. Written as DNA, the CDR3 is TGTGCCAGCTCAACGACAGATAACACTGAAGCTTTCTTT. Residues: CASSTTDNTEAFF.

The rearrangement uses TRBV9 and TRBJ2-2; TRBD2 is a possible D gene (5 bases). V was trimmed by 2 bases and J by 5 bases, leaving 16 bases between them. The CDR3 loop spans 16 amino acids. The germline CDR1 and CDR2 sequences are SGDLS and YYNGEE. The DNA for the CDR3 is TGTGCCAGCAGCGTTACCGGGATCATGGGGACCGGGGAGCTGTTTTTT. Its translation is CASSVTGIMGTGELFF.

V usage is TRBV7-4 and J usage is TRBJ2-7, with 7 bases matching TRBD1. J lost 3 bases, V lost 7 bases, and 21 bases had no gene match. CDR3 length: 18 residues. Germline values: CDR1 SGHVT, CDR2 SQSDAQ. The CDR3 is CASIIWGNRGPGFYEQYF. The CDR3 bases are TGTGCCAGCATCATATGGGGGAACAGGGGACCGGGCTTCTACGAGCAGTACTTC.

The chain combines TRBV7-9 with TRBJ2-1; 10 bases are shared with TRBD2. CDR3 size: 15 residues. Germline CDR1 is SEHNR and CDR2 is FQNEAQ (reference sequence). Unmatched junction bases numbered 9, after V lost 6 bases and J lost 7 bases. CDR3 nucleotide sequence: TGTGCCAGCAGGGGAACTAGCGGGGTAATGAATGAGCAGTTCTTC. As protein: CASRGTSGVMNEQFF.

This chain connects TRBV6-1 to TRBJ2-3, with D possibly TRBD2 on 5 matching bases. Trimming removed 9 bases at V and 0 bases at J, with 16 bases between. The CDR3 is 15 amino acids. Germline CDR1 and CDR2: MNHNS and SASEGT. CDR3 coding DNA: TGTGCCAGTGCCCACCCGAGGGAGAGCACAGATACGCAGTATTTT. The encoded protein is CASAHPRESTDTQYF.